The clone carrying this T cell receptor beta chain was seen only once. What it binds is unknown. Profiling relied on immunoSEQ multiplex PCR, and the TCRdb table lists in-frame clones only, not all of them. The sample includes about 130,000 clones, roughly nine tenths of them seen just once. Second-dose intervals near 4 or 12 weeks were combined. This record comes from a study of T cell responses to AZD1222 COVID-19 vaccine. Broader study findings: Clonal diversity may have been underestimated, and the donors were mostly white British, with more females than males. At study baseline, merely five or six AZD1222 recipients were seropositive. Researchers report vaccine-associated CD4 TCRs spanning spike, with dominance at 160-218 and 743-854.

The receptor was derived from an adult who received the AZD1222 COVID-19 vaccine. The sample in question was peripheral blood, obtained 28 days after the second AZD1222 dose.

DNA of the CDR3: TGTGCCAGCTCACCAAAGGGTAGCGGGGGGACCGGAAAAGAGACCCAGTACTTC. Amino acids: CASSPKGSGGTGKETQYF. The rearrangement joins TRBV18 to TRBJ2-5; TRBD2 matches at 10 bases. Trimming at V came to 2 bases and at J to 3 bases, leaving 12 bases not matched to a gene. The CDR3 consists of 18 residues. Per the germline V gene, CDR1 is KGHSH and CDR2 is LQKENI.